Presented here are 32 T cell receptor beta chains from one specimen sequenced in a study of blood T cell repertoires in COVID-19. Using immunoSEQ multiplex PCR, the repertoire was profiled, and TCRdb retains in-frame clones only, with some absent. The profile shows about 150,000 clones, roughly 85% of them singletons. The sample was peripheral blood. Receptors were obtained from a woman aged 60-70 years with COVID-19, enrolled during active disease.

Here the CDR3 DNA reads TGTGCCAGTAGTATAGGAGGCGGGGGGAACACAGATACGCAGTATTTT. The encoded protein is CASSIGGGGNTDTQYF. V and J are TRBV19 and TRBJ2-3, with 8 bases aligning to TRBD2. This CDR3 has 16 residues. Germline V gives CDR1 LNHDA, CDR2 SQIVND (reference sequence). The V and J ends lost 1 base and 2 bases, in that order; junction bases with no gene match: 5.

The chain couples TRBV3-1 (or the pseudogene TRBV3-2) to TRBJ1-2, with D possibly matching TRBD1 (6 bases). The CDR3 totals 12 residues. With 5 bases removed from V and 4 bases from J, the gap between germline ends came to 8 bases. Germline V lookup: CDR1 LGHDT, CDR2 YNNKEL (reference sequence). CDR3 coding DNA: TGTGCCAGCAGCTTGACAGGCTATGGCTACACCTTC. It yields the protein CASSLTGYGYTF.

V usage is TRBV7-8 and J usage is TRBJ2-7; D may be TRBD1 (6 bases). Per germline, CDR1 SGHVS and CDR2 FQNEAQ. The CDR3 consists of 14 residues. V lost 5 bases and J lost 6, with 17 bases in between. CDR3 in DNA: TGTGCCAGCAGCAATCACAGGGTTGGGTTCGAGCAGTACTTC. Translating it yields CASSNHRVGFEQYF.

The chain recombines TRBV5-1 with TRBJ2-3; TRBD1 aligns across 9 bases. CDR3 length equals 16 residues. Germline CDR1 and CDR2: SGHRS and YFSETQ. Losses at the gene ends were 0 bases for V and 4 bases for J; bases not matched to a gene: 6. The CDR3 sequence: CASSLGPGQGADTQYF. In DNA form, the CDR3 reads TGCGCCAGCAGCTTGGGCCCGGGACAGGGAGCAGATACGCAGTATTTT.

This clone was seen once. The V gene is TRBV4-2, the J gene TRBJ2-1; 13 nucleotides agree with TRBD2. The CDR3 has 17 amino acids. The V segment lost 0 bases and the J segment 10 bases; nucleotides outside the gene matches: 9. Germline CDR1 LGHNA, CDR2 YNFKEQ. In DNA, the CDR3 is TGTGCCAGCAGCCAAGATTCGACTAGCGGGAGGTCCGCCGAGCAGTTCTTC. This codes for CASSQDSTSGRSAEQFF.

V is TRBV5-1 and J is TRBJ1-5; D possibly corresponds to TRBD1 (6 bases). The germline V gene has CDR1 SGHRS and CDR2 YFSETQ. The CDR3 consists of 18 residues. Trimming shortened V by 0 bases and J by 2 bases, and 18 bases separated the two germline ends. CDR3 DNA sequence: TGCGCCAGCAGCTTGGCATGGACAGTCGTTATGGGCAATCAGCCCCAGCATTTT. Protein product: CASSLAWTVVMGNQPQHF.

The chain couples TRBV7-9 to TRBJ2-7; TRBD2 aligns across 9 bases. Trimming cost V 3 bases and J 7 bases; bases outside gene matches: 13. The CDR3 totals 16 residues. Germline V gene sequence: CDR1 SEHNR, CDR2 FQNEAQ (reference sequence). Here the CDR3 reads CASSFSAGLAKFEQYF. CDR3 DNA sequence: TGTGCCAGCAGCTTCAGTGCCGGACTAGCGAAATTTGAGCAGTACTTC.

This sequence joins TRBV27 and TRBJ1-4; tentative D call: TRBD1 (6 bases). With 0 bases removed from V and 8 bases from J, the gap between germline ends came to 19 bases. This CDR3 has 17 residues. CDR1 and CDR2 (germline): MNHEY, SMNVEV (reference sequence). CDR3 region: CASSLSRGGRGNEKLFF. CDR3 DNA sequence: TGTGCCAGCAGTTTATCCCGCGGGGGCAGGGGTAACGAAAAACTGTTTTTT.

The chain couples TRBV24-1 to TRBJ1-4, with TRBD1 matching over 10 bases. The CDR3 length is 15 residues. Germline CDR1 reads KGHDR; CDR2 reads SFDVKD. J lost 4 bases, V lost 3 bases, and 1 base had no gene match. This CDR3 is CATSDRTGGNEKLFF. CDR3 in DNA: TGTGCCACCAGTGATAGGACAGGGGGTAATGAAAAACTGTTTTTT.

This chain links TRBV27 with TRBJ2-2; TRBD1 agrees at 8 bases. The germline V gene has CDR1 MNHEY and CDR2 SMNVEV (reference sequence). This CDR3 has 13 amino acids. V gave up 6 bases and J gave up 9 bases; unmatched junction bases: 6. CDR3 coding DNA: TGTGCCAGCAGCGACAGGGGTCAAAGGGAGCTGTTTTTT. Its protein is CASSDRGQRELFF.

This clone was seen only once. This chain links TRBV6-1 with TRBJ2-3; no firm D call. The CDR3 is 15 amino acids. Trimming left V 1 base short and J 2 bases short, with 10 bases between. In germline, CDR1 is MNHNS, CDR2 SASEGT. CDR3 amino acids: CASSEGPRATDTQYF. The CDR3 DNA sequence: TGTGCCAGCAGTGAAGGCCCACGAGCCACAGATACGCAGTATTTT.

This clone was observed a single time. J is TRBJ2-1 and V is TRBV6-4; 8 bases match TRBD1. This CDR3 spans 15 amino acids. Trimming cost V 5 bases and J 4 bases; bases outside gene matches: 7. Germline V gene sequence: CDR1 MRHNA, CDR2 SNTAGT. The CDR3 loop reads CASSLIGQGYNEQFF. The CDR3 DNA is TGTGCCAGCAGTCTGATAGGACAGGGATACAATGAGCAGTTCTTC.

This chain connects TRBV9 to TRBJ2-1; tentatively, D is TRBD2 (6 bases). Per germline, CDR1 SGDLS and CDR2 YYNGEE. Trimming stripped 5 bases from V and 2 bases from J, with 14 bases between. The CDR3 length is 15 residues. The CDR3 nucleotides read TGTGCCAGCAGTGACGGAGGGCCCCCCTACAATGAGCAGTTCTTC. Its protein product is CASSDGGPPYNEQFF.

The V gene is TRBV5-1, the J gene TRBJ1-6; D gene ambiguous. The length of the CDR3 is 12 residues. Trimming took off 2 bases at V and 8 bases at J, with 5 bases between the two ends. The V gene's germline CDR1 is SGHRS and CDR2 YFSETQ. CDR3 bases: TGCGCCAGCAGCTTTTCCGATTCACCCCTCCACTTT. Its protein product is CASSFSDSPLHF.

The rearrangement uses TRBV7-2 and TRBJ1-6, with 9 bases lining up with TRBD1. Trimming removed 5 bases from V and 4 bases from J; junction bases left unmatched: 3. The CDR3 runs to 15 residues. Looked up from germline, CDR1 is SGHTA and CDR2 is FQGNSA. The CDR3 here is CASSPTGGYNSPLHF. In DNA form, the CDR3 reads TGTGCCAGCAGCCCGACAGGGGGTTATAATTCACCCCTCCACTTT.

The chain uses TRBV18 and TRBJ1-5; 7 positions match TRBD1. V shed 8 bases, J shed 1 base, and the junction held 8 bases outside the gene matches. The CDR3 is made up of 15 amino acids. Germline assignment: CDR1 KGHSH and CDR2 LQKENI. CDR3 in DNA: TGTGCCAGCAAACAGGGGAAGGGGAGCAATCAGCCCCAGCATTTT. Translating it yields CASKQGKGSNQPQHF.

This clone was detected only a few times. The rearrangement uses TRBV24-1 and TRBJ2-2; possibly TRBD1 for D (6 bases). The CDR3 has 14 amino acids. CDR1 is KGHDR and CDR2 is SFDVKD in the germline V gene. V lost 9 bases to trimming and J lost 2 bases, with 12 bases between them. The CDR3 protein is CATAPRGNTGELFF. CDR3 sequence (DNA): TGTGCCACCGCCCCCAGGGGTAACACCGGGGAGCTGTTTTTT.

The V call is TRBV12-3 or TRBV12-4, the J call TRBJ1-2, with D uncertain. V shed 6 bases and J shed 6 bases, with 11 bases lying between them. The CDR3 length is 12 residues. The CDR3 reads CASRRGLDGYTF. For the CDR3, the DNA is TGTGCCAGCAGAAGAGGACTGGATGGCTACACCTTC.

V is TRBV2 and J is TRBJ1-2, with TRBD1 identical over 7 bases. From germline, CDR1 is SNHLY and CDR2 FYNNEI. The CDR3 has 15 residues. V was clipped by 0 bases and J by 6 bases; unmatched bases: 7. CDR3 coding DNA: TGTGCCAGCAGTGAAGCGCGAAGGGGGCTAGATGGCTACACCTTC. Protein sequence: CASSEARRGLDGYTF.

The chain couples TRBV30 to TRBJ2-3; D possibly corresponds to TRBD2 (6 bases). The germline V gene has CDR1 GTSNPN and CDR2 SVGIG (reference sequence). V lost 2 bases to trimming and J lost 5 bases, with 20 bases between them. The CDR3 covers 16 residues. CDR3: CAWSRALAGWEDTQYF. The DNA of the CDR3 is TGTGCCTGGAGTAGGGCCCTTGCGGGGTGGGAAGATACGCAGTATTTT.

This clone was observed a single time. The chain employs TRBV29-1 and TRBJ1-2; TRBD1 aligns across 7 bases. Germline CDR1 and CDR2: SQVTM and ANQGSEA. V lost 1 base to trimming and J lost 3 bases; unmatched junction nucleotides: 8. This CDR3 region has 15 residues. CDR3 in DNA: TGCAGCGTTGAAGGGGGGCAGGGGGATTACTATGGCTACACCTTC. Residues: CSVEGGQGDYYGYTF.

The chain couples TRBV7-8 to TRBJ1-1; possible D gene TRBD1, 6 bases. V was cut by 3 bases and J by 2 bases, with 13 bases left in between. There are 15 residues in the CDR3. CDR1 SGHVS and CDR2 FQNEAQ come from the germline V gene. The CDR3 DNA sequence: TGTGCCAGCAGCTTGATAATTGGGGGCAACACTGAAGCTTTCTTT. Translated, it gives CASSLIIGGNTEAFF.

The J gene is TRBJ1-6, the V gene TRBV7-3, with a tentative D call TRBD1 (6 bases). Germline CDR1 is SGHTA and CDR2 is FQGTGA. This CDR3 comprises 14 residues. With 3 bases removed from V and 10 bases from J, the gap between germline ends came to 13 bases. The CDR3 region has the DNA TGTGCCAGCAGCTTGGTAGGGGGTGAGTCACCCCTCCACTTT. It specifies CASSLVGGESPLHF.

The genes are TRBV7-3 and TRBJ2-1, with 11 bases identical to TRBD2. Germline trimming cut 0 bases from V and 0 bases from J; bases unmatched to any gene: 10. This CDR3 comprises 20 residues. Per germline, CDR1 SGHTA and CDR2 FQGTGA. In DNA form, the CDR3 reads TGTGCCAGCAGCTTAACTTATTCTAGCGGGAGGCGCAGCTCCTACAATGAGCAGTTCTTC. Protein sequence: CASSLTYSSGRRSSYNEQFF.

V is TRBV7-9 and J is TRBJ1-1; D possibly corresponds to TRBD1 (5 bases). Trimming removed 1 base at V and 7 bases at J, with 7 bases between. The CDR3 extends over 12 amino acids. The V gene's germline CDR1 is SEHNR and CDR2 FQNEAQ (reference sequence). Here the CDR3 reads CASSLVTGEAFF. Here the CDR3 DNA reads TGTGCCAGCAGCTTAGTAACAGGTGAAGCTTTCTTT.

The rearrangement uses TRBV4-2 and TRBJ1-5; 7 nucleotides line up with TRBD1. Germline values: CDR1 LGHNA, CDR2 YNFKEQ. V lost 1 base to trimming and J lost 0 bases; unmatched junction nucleotides: 9. The CDR3 has 18 amino acids. Here the CDR3 reads CASSQAFDRAYSNQPQHF. CDR3 in DNA: TGTGCCAGCAGCCAAGCCTTCGACAGGGCGTATAGCAATCAGCCCCAGCATTTT.

CDR3 DNA: TGTGCCAGTAGTATACCTGGTCCAGGGAGGAACACCATATATTTT. This encodes CASSIPGPGRNTIYF. The chain links TRBV19 to TRBJ1-3; perhaps TRBD1 as D (5 bases). V lost 2 bases and J lost 7, with 15 bases in between. The CDR3 sequence is 15 residues long. Germline CDR1 and CDR2: LNHDA and SQIVND (reference sequence).

The V call is TRBV11-2, the J call TRBJ1-1; the D gene is possibly TRBD1 (5 bases). Trimming removed 3 bases from V and 5 bases from J, with 10 bases in between. This CDR3 has 13 amino acids. In germline, CDR1 is SGHAT, CDR2 FQNNGV. The CDR3 spells CASSFDGGTEAFF. CDR3 DNA: TGTGCCAGCAGCTTTGACGGGGGGACTGAAGCTTTCTTT.

The V call is TRBV3-1 (or the pseudogene TRBV3-2), the J call TRBJ2-5; maybe TRBD2 (5 bases). The CDR3 contains 13 residues. In germline, CDR1 is LGHDT, CDR2 YNNKEL (reference sequence). The germline V and J ends were trimmed by 4 bases and 5 bases, with 11 bases remaining between them. The CDR3: CASSPTRGETQYF. CDR3 DNA sequence: TGTGCCAGCAGCCCCACCCGAGGGGAGACCCAGTACTTC.

V gene TRBV29-1 combines with J gene TRBJ2-7; 8 nucleotides agree with TRBD2. With V trimmed by 6 bases and J by 5 bases, 9 bases remained unmatched. The germline V gene has CDR1 SQVTM and CDR2 ANQGSEA. CDR3 length equals 13 residues. The CDR3 nucleotides are TGCAGCGTCACCGGGACTAGAAAGGACGAGCAGTACTTC. Amino acids: CSVTGTRKDEQYF.

This clone was seen just once. The chain is built from TRBV2 and TRBJ2-7; 9 bases fit TRBD2. Germline loops: CDR1 SNHLY, CDR2 FYNNEI. CDR3 length: 15 amino acids. V dropped 5 bases and J dropped 4; count of bases not matched to a gene: 9. Here the CDR3 reads CASSLPGLAGYEQYF. DNA of the CDR3: TGTGCCAGCAGTCTCCCGGGACTAGCTGGATACGAGCAGTACTTC.

The V gene is TRBV7-6, the J gene TRBJ1-3; D is unresolved. Per germline, CDR1 SGHVS and CDR2 FNYEAQ. Trimming took 1 base from V and 4 from J, leaving 17 bases between them. The CDR3 runs 17 residues. The CDR3 loop is CASSLEHRQPIGNTIYF. CDR3 in DNA: TGTGCCAGCAGCTTAGAGCACCGTCAACCTATCGGAAACACCATATATTTT.